This T cell receptor (beta chain) was retrieved from a study of blood T cell repertoires in COVID-19. Background on the study: Collection of acute and convalescent COVID-19 samples took place in the United States, Italy and Spain.

Notes on this clone: Other DNA sequences in this specimen translate into the identical CDR3.

Germline assignment: CDR1 GTSNPN and CDR2 SVGIG (reference sequence). Trimming removed 3 bases at V and 4 bases at J, with 10 bases between. The CDR3 spans 13 residues. Source study methods: From reference gene primer amplification, estimates of nucleated cell counts were derived. Method: immunoSEQ multiplex PCR; TCRdb's copy keeps in-frame clones and lacks some. The DNA was the basis for D and trimming; V, J and clone size are from that table. The sample shows about 80,000 clones, around 83% of them seen only once. The receptor was derived from a woman aged 70 to 79 with acute or convalescent COVID-19. This rearrangement joins TRBV30 to TRBJ1-5; possibly TRBD1 for D (5 bases). Sample: peripheral blood. Here the CDR3 DNA reads TGTGCCTGGAGCGGGGGGGGGAATCAGCCCCAGCATTTT. Its translation: CAWSGGGNQPQHF.